A selection of T cell receptor beta chains follows, all from one sample in a study of long-term antiretroviral therapy in people with HIV. Libraries were prepared by immunoSEQ multiplex PCR; TCRdb keeps only in-frame clonotypes and omits some of them. The data show approximately 27,000 clones, with approximately 92% seen just once and about 4.3% held by the top ten. The sample was unsorted PBMCs, taken about 5.3 years after starting antiretroviral therapy. The origin of the receptors is a woman in her 40s with HIV. CDR3s include the opening cysteine and the closing phenylalanine or tryptophan. The order of the fields is D gene, V gene, J gene, clone size, CDR3 protein, CDR3 DNA. D genes are given only for firm matches. Expanded clones are given a class, and other clones once, few, many or no size at all.

.	TRBV18	TRBJ1-1	.	CASSTDLNTEAFF	TGTGCCAGCTCAACGGACCTGAACACTGAAGCTTTCTTT
.	TRBV6-1	TRBJ1-2	.	CASSEAGGQSYGYTF	TGTGCCAGCAGTGAAGCCGGGGGGCAGTCCTATGGCTACACCTTC
TRBD2	TRBV7-7	TRBJ2-1	.	CASSTGTSDDEQFF	TGTGCCAGCAGCACAGGGACTAGCGACGATGAGCAGTTCTTC
TRBD1	TRBV5-5	TRBJ2-5	.	CASSLTGVETQYF	TGTGCCAGCAGCCTCACAGGGGTTGAGACCCAGTACTTC
TRBD1	TRBV5-1	TRBJ1-1	.	CASSRQGSTEAFF	TGCGCCAGCAGCAGACAGGGCAGCACTGAAGCTTTCTTT
.	TRBV5-1	TRBJ1-4	once	CASSLGATNEKLFF	TGCGCCAGCAGCTTGGGAGCAACTAATGAAAAACTGTTTTTT
TRBD1	TRBV18	TRBJ2-5	.	CASSSGTGGETQYF	TGTGCCAGCTCGTCCGGGACAGGTGGAGAGACCCAGTACTTC
TRBD2	TRBV25-1	TRBJ2-1	.	CASSDTGGLAYNEQFF	TGTGCCAGCAGTGACACGGGGGGGCTGGCCTACAATGAGCAGTTCTTC
.	TRBV6-1	TRBJ2-7	.	CASSGGGSSYEQYF	TGTGCCAGCAGTGGAGGAGGTAGCTCCTACGAGCAGTACTTC
.	TRBV9	TRBJ2-3	.	CASSARWEPNTQYF	TGTGCCAGCAGCGCTAGGTGGGAACCCAATACGCAGTATTTT
TRBD2	TRBV7-8	TRBJ2-6	.	CASSLRDAGAGANVLTF	TGTGCCAGCAGCTTAAGAGACGCGGGGGCTGGGGCCAACGTCCTGACTTTC
.	TRBV27	TRBJ2-2	once	CASSLVTGELFF	TGTGCCAGCAGTTTGGTCACCGGGGAGCTGTTTTTT
.	TRBV11-2	TRBJ2-1	.	CASSLGVYEQFF	TGTGCCAGCAGCTTAGGAGTTTATGAGCAGTTCTTC
.	TRBV5-4	TRBJ2-5	.	CASRRTGSETQYF	TGTGCCAGCAGACGTACAGGGAGTGAGACCCAGTACTTC
.	TRBV5-1	TRBJ1-1	.	CASSLGTSLMNTEAFF	TGCGCCAGCAGCCTGGGGACGTCTCTTATGAACACTGAAGCTTTCTTT
.	TRBV2	TRBJ1-5	.	CASGPGNQPQHF	TGTGCCAGCGGTCCAGGGAATCAGCCCCAGCATTTT
.	TRBV20-1	TRBJ1-1	once	CSAGRVTEAFF	TGCAGTGCTGGTAGGGTTACTGAAGCTTTCTTT
.	TRBV29-1	TRBJ2-2	once	CSAQLAANTGELFF	TGCAGCGCCCAGTTGGCTGCTAACACCGGGGAGCTGTTTTTT
.	TRBV9	TRBJ1-2	.	CASSVYGGGYTF	TGTGCCAGCAGCGTATATGGCGGCGGCTACACCTTC
.	TRBV29-1	TRBJ1-2	few	CSVEDLGPGLGYTF	TGCAGCGTTGAAGATCTGGGCCCGGGTCTTGGCTACACCTTC
.	TRBV6-5	TRBJ2-7	.	CASSTPGTNEQYF	TGTGCCAGCAGTACCCCCGGGACCAACGAGCAGTACTTC
.	TRBV11-3	TRBJ1-1	.	CASSFRSVNTEAFF	TGTGCCAGCAGCTTCAGATCCGTGAACACTGAAGCTTTCTTT
TRBD2	TRBV18	TRBJ2-7	.	CASSPVQRGGYEQYF	TGTGCCAGCTCACCAGTCCAGCGGGGGGGCTACGAGCAGTACTTC